These 14 T cell receptor beta chains originate from one sample sequenced in a study of cytomegalovirus exposure and HLA in healthy donors. The primer mix had 60 Vbeta and 13 Jbeta primers. Profiled with immunoSEQ multiplex PCR; TCRdb holds only in-frame clones, not every one. The sample holds 100,000 to 150,000 clones; around 84% are singletons and the top ten take around 5.8%. Sequences were obtained from PBMCs. The receptors originated from a woman aged 35 to 49 in good health and CMV-seronegative.

This clone was counted a single time. The gene calls are TRBV19 and TRBJ2-2, with 13 bases that match TRBD2. CDR1 LNHDA and CDR2 SQIVND come from the germline V gene (reference sequence). The CDR3 has 14 amino acids. V gave up 6 bases and J gave up 6 bases; unmatched junction bases: 1. In nucleotides, the CDR3 is TGTGCCAGTAGGGGACTAGCGGGATCCGGGGAGCTGTTTTTT. It yields the protein CASRGLAGSGELFF.

The chain uses TRBV5-1 and TRBJ2-7, with D perhaps matching TRBD2 (5 bases). From germline, CDR1 is SGHRS and CDR2 YFSETQ. This CDR3 has 14 residues. The V gene lost 4 bases and the J gene lost 0 bases, with 11 bases spanning the gap. CDR3 nucleotides: TGCGCCAGCAGCGCTCAGCGGAGCTCCTACGAGCAGTACTTC. It codes for CASSAQRSSYEQYF.

In regard to this clone: An end of the junction does not agree with germline; a read error may underlie this. The genes are TRBV7-2 and TRBJ2-5, with TRBD2 matching 12 bases. The DNA end is a closer match to TRBJ2-7, so the J assignment may be wrong. The length of the CDR3 is 14 residues. CDR1 is SGHTA, CDR2 FQGNSA, per germline. CDR3 in DNA: TGTGCCAGCAGCCTAGCGGGAGGGCCCTACGAGCAGTACTTC. Its protein is CASSLAGGPYEQYF.

The J gene is TRBJ2-7, the V gene TRBV7-2; TRBD2 aligns across 7 bases. The J segment lost 0 bases and the V segment lost 4 bases, leaving 6 bases of the junction unmatched. The CDR3 is 15 residues long. Germline values: CDR1 SGHTA, CDR2 FQGNSA. CDR3 coding DNA: TGTGCCAGCAGCTCCGCCGGGACTAACTCCTACGAGCAGTACTTC. Its protein product is CASSSAGTNSYEQYF.

V gene TRBV7-9 combines with J gene TRBJ1-2, with 8 bases matching TRBD1. Losses at the gene ends were 8 bases for V and 3 bases for J; bases not matched to a gene: 8. Germline V lookup: CDR1 SEHNR, CDR2 FQNEAQ (reference sequence). The CDR3 has 14 residues. For the CDR3, the DNA is TGTGCCAGCGGATGGACAGGGCCATACTATGGCTACACCTTC. It yields the protein CASGWTGPYYGYTF.

V gene TRBV7-2 combines with J gene TRBJ2-6; D is uncertain. The germline CDR1 and CDR2 sequences are SGHTA and FQGNSA. Trimming removed 6 bases from V and 0 bases from J, with 6 bases in between. CDR3 length: 14 residues. The CDR3 DNA is TGTGCCAGCAGTCCTATCTCTGGGGCCAACGTCCTGACTTTC. This codes for CASSPISGANVLTF.

The chain has TRBV7-9 and TRBJ2-4; TRBD1 might be the D (5 bases). This CDR3 has 14 residues. Per germline, CDR1 SEHNR and CDR2 FQNEAQ (reference sequence). V was shortened by 2 bases and J by 5 bases, with 10 bases between the two germline ends. DNA for the CDR3: TGTGCCAGCAGCTTAACAGGCGCGGAAAACATTCAGTACTTC. Its protein is CASSLTGAENIQYF. Drawing the rest from reference TRBV7-9 and TRBJ2-4, the complete variable domain is DTGVSQNPRHKITKRGQNVTFRCDPISEHNRLYWYRQTLGQGPEFLTYFQNEAQLEKSRLLSDRFSAERPKGSFSTLEIQRTEQGDSAMYLCASSLTGAENIQYFGAGTRLSVL.

V gene TRBV9 combines with J gene TRBJ2-1; weak D call: TRBD2 (6 bases). V dropped 2 bases and J dropped 0 bases, with 12 bases sitting between them. Germline-derived CDR1 and CDR2 are SGDLS and YYNGEE. The CDR3 spans 16 residues. CDR3 protein: CASSVVAGSSYNEQFF. In DNA form, the CDR3 reads TGTGCCAGCAGCGTGGTTGCGGGAAGCTCCTACAATGAGCAGTTCTTC.

The table lists this clone with a count of one. The chain employs TRBV14 and TRBJ2-7; TRBD2 agrees at 12 bases. The V segment lost 0 bases and the J segment 0 bases; nucleotides outside the gene matches: 9. The CDR3 runs to 19 residues. Germline values: CDR1 SGHDN, CDR2 FVKESK. CDR3 in DNA: TGTGCCAGCAGCCAAGATACGGGACTAGCGGGTTGGGACTCCTACGAGCAGTACTTC. This translates into CASSQDTGLAGWDSYEQYF. Supplemented by reference TRBV14 and TRBJ2-7, the full variable domain reads EAGVTQFPSHSVIEKGQTVTLRCDPISGHDNLYWYRRVMGKEIKFLLHFVKESKQDESGMPNNRFLAERTGGTYSTLKVQPAELEDSGVYFCASSQDTGLAGWDSYEQYFGPGTRLTVT.

The chain links TRBV9 to TRBJ1-3; no firm D call. From germline, CDR1 is SGDLS and CDR2 YYNGEE. Trimming removed 0 bases at V and 3 bases at J, with 25 bases between. This CDR3 comprises 20 residues. CDR3 in DNA: TGTGCCAGCAGCGTAGATCCCCCCGGTGGCTCAGGCAGGCGTGGAAACACCATATATTTT. Residues: CASSVDPPGGSGRRGNTIYF. Drawing the rest from reference TRBV9 and TRBJ1-3, the complete variable domain is DSGVTQTPKHLITATGQRVTLRCSPRSGDLSVYWYQQSLDQGLQFLIQYYNGEERAKGNILERFSAQQFPDLHSELNLSSLELGDSALYFCASSVDPPGGSGRRGNTIYFGEGSWLTVV.

The chain couples TRBV11-2 to TRBJ2-7; weak D call: TRBD1 (7 bases). V was cut by 5 bases and J by 2 bases, with 16 bases left in between. CDR3 length equals 15 residues. Germline loops: CDR1 SGHAT, CDR2 FQNNGV. This CDR3 is CASSPGGTVTYEQYF. In DNA, the CDR3 is TGTGCCAGCAGCCCAGGCGGGACAGTTACCTACGAGCAGTACTTC.

The chain employs TRBV7-2 and TRBJ2-7; 8 nucleotides line up with TRBD2. This CDR3 is 15 amino acids long. Per the germline V gene, CDR1 is SGHTA and CDR2 is FQGNSA. V lost 4 bases and J lost 3; bases outside the gene matches: 8. This CDR3 is CASSSVAGPFYEQYF. The CDR3 nucleotides are TGTGCCAGCAGCTCCGTAGCGGGACCATTCTACGAGCAGTACTTC. The full variable domain, in which reference TRBV7-2 and TRBJ2-7 provide the parts outside the CDR3, is GAGVSQSPSNKVTEKGKDVELRCDPISGHTALYWYRQSLGQGLEFLIYFQGNSAPDKSGLPSDRFSAERTGGSVSTLTIQRTQQEDSAVYLCASSSVAGPFYEQYFGPGTRLTVT.

The rearrangement uses TRBV11-2 and TRBJ1-2; tentative D call: TRBD1 (5 bases). The CDR3 has 14 amino acids. Per germline, CDR1 SGHAT and CDR2 FQNNGV. Deletions cut 1 base from V and 3 bases from J, with 9 bases between. The CDR3 protein is CASSLAGRDYGYTF. The CDR3 bases are TGTGCCAGCAGCTTAGCTGGCAGGGACTATGGCTACACCTTC.

The J gene is TRBJ2-3, the V gene TRBV10-1, with 8 bases matching TRBD1. This CDR3 spans 14 amino acids. V dropped 4 bases and J dropped 3; count of bases not matched to a gene: 3. Germline loops: CDR1 WNHNN, CDR2 SYGVQD (reference sequence). CDR3: CASSGQGTTDTQYF. In nucleotides, the CDR3 is TGCGCCAGCAGTGGACAGGGGACGACAGATACGCAGTATTTT.